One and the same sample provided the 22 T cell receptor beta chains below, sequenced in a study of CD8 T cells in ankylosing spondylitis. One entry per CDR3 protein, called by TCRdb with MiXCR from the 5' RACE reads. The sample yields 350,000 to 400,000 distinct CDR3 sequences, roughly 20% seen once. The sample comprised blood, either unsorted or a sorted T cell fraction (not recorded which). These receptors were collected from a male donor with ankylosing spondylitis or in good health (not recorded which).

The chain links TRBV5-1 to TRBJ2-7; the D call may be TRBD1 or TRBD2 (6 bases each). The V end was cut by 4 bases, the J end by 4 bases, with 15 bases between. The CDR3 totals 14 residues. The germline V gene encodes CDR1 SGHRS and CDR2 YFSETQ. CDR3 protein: CASSPPSGAYEQYF. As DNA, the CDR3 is TGCGCCAGCAGCCCACCTTCGGGGGCTTACGAGCAGTACTTC.

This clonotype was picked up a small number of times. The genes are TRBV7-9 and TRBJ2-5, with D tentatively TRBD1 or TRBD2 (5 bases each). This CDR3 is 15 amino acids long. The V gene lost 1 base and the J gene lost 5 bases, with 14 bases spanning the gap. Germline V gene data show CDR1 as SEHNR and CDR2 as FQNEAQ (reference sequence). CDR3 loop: CASSLVNGAYETQYF. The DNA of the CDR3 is TGTGCCAGCAGCTTAGTGAACGGGGCGTATGAGACCCAGTACTTC. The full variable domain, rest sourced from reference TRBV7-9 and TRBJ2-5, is DTGVSQNPRHKITKRGQNVTFRCDPISEHNRLYWYRQTLGQGPEFLTYFQNEAQLEKSRLLSDRFSAERPKGSFSTLEIQRTEQGDSAMYLCASSLVNGAYETQYFGPGTRLLVL.

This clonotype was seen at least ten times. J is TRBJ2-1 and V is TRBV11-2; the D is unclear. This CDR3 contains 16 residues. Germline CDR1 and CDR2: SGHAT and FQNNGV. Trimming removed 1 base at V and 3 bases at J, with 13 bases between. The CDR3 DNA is TGTGCCAGCAGCTTAGTAGGGAACCCCTACTACAATGAGCAGTTCTTC. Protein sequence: CASSLVGNPYYNEQFF.

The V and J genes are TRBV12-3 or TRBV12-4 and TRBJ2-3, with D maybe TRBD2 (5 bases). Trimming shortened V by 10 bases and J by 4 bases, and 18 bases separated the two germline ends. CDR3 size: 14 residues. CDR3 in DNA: TGTGCCACGTCGGGGAATCTAAGGGCAGATACGCAGTATTTT. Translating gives CATSGNLRADTQYF.

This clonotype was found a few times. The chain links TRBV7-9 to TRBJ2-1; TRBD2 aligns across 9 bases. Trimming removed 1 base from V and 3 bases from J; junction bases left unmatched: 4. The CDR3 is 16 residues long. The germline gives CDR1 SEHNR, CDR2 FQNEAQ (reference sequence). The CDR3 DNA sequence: TGTGCCAGCAGCTTAGGACTAGCGGCGTTCTACAATGAGCAGTTCTTC. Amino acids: CASSLGLAAFYNEQFF.

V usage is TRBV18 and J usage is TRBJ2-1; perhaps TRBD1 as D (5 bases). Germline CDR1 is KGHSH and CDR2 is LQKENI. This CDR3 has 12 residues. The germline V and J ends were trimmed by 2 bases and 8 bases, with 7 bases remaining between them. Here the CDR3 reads CASSPWGDEQFF. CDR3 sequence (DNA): TGTGCCAGCTCACCATGGGGCGATGAGCAGTTCTTC.

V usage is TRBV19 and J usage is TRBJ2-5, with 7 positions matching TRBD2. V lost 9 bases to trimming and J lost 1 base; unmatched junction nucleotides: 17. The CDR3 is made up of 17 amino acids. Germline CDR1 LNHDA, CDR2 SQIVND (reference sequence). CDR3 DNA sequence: TGTGCCAGCTCCCGAAGACCGGGACTAAAAGCCCAAGAGACCCAGTACTTC. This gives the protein CASSRRPGLKAQETQYF. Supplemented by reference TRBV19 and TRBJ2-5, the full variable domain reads DGGITQSPKYLFRKEGQNVTLSCEQNLNHDAMYWYRQDPGQGLRLIYYSQIVNDFQKGDIAEGYSVSREKKESFPLTVTSAQKNPTAFYLCASSRRPGLKAQETQYFGPGTRLLVL.

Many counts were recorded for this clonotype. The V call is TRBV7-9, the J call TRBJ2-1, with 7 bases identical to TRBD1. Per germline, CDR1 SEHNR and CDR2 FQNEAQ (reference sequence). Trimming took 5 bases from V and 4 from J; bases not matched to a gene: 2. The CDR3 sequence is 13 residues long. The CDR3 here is CASSPGGYNEQFF. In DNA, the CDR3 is TGTGCCAGCAGCCCAGGGGGATACAATGAGCAGTTCTTC.

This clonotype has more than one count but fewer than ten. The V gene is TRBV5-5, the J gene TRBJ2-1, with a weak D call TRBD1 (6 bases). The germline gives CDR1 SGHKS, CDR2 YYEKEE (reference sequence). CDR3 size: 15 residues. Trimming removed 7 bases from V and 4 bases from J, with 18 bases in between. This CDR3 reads CASVLDSLRYNEQFF. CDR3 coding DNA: TGTGCCAGCGTATTGGACAGTCTTCGGTACAATGAGCAGTTCTTC.

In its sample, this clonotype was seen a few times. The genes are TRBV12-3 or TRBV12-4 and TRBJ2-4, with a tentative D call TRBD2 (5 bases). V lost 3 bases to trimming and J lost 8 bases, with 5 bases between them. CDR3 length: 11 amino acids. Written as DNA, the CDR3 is TGTGCCAGCAGTTTGGGAGACATTCAGTACTTC. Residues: CASSLGDIQYF.

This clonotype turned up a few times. The CDR3: CASRTGVEEYF. Here the CDR3 DNA reads TGTGCCAGCAGGACAGGGGTCGAGGAGTATTTT. The gene calls are TRBV6-2 or TRBV6-3 and TRBJ2-3, with 8 bases that match TRBD1. Germline CDR1 MNHEY, CDR2 SVGEGT. The CDR3 consists of 11 residues. Losses at the gene ends were 6 bases for V and 13 bases for J; bases not matched to a gene: 6.

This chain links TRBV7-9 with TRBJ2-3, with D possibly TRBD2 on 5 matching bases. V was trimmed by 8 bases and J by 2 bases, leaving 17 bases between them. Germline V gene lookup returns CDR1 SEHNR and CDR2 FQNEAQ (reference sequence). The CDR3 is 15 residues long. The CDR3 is CASGSARAPTDTQYF. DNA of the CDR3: TGTGCCAGCGGATCCGCGAGGGCCCCCACAGATACGCAGTATTTT.

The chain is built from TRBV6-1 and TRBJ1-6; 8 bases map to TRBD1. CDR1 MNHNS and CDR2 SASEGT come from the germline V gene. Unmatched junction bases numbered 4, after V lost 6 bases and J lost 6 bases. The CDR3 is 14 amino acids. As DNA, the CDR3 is TGTGCCAGCAGCCTACAGGGGGGTAATTCACCCCTCCACTTT. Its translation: CASSLQGGNSPLHF.

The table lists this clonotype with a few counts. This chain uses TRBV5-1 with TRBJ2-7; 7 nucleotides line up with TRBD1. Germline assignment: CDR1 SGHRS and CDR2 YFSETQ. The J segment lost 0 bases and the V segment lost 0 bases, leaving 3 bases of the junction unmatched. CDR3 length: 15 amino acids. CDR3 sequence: CASSLVGQSSYEQYF. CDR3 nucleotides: TGCGCCAGCAGCTTGGTGGGACAGTCCTCCTACGAGCAGTACTTC.

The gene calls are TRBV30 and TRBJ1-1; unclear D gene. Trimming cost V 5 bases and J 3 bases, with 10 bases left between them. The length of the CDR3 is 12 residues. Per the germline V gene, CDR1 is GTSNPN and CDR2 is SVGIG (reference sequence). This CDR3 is CAWLTRDTEAFF. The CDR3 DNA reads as TGTGCCTGGCTCACTAGGGACACTGAAGCTTTCTTT.

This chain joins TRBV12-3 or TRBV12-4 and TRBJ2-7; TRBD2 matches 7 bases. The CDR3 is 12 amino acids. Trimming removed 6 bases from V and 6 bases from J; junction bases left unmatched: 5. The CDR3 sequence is CASSRLAAEQYF. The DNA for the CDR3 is TGTGCCAGCAGCCGACTAGCAGCCGAGCAGTACTTC.

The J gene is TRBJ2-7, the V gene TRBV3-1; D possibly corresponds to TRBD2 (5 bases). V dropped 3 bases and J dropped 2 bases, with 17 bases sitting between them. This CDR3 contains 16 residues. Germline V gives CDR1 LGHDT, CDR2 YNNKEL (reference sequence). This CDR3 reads CASSHLSGKLTYEQYF. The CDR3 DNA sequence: TGTGCCAGCAGCCATTTAAGCGGCAAACTGACCTACGAGCAGTACTTC.

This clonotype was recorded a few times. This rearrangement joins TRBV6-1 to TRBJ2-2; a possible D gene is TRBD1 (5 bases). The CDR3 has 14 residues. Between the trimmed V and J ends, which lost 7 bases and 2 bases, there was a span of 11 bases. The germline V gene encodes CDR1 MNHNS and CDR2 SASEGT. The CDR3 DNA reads TGTGCCAGCAAAGTGGGGCCTAACACCGGGGAGCTGTTTTTT. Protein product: CASKVGPNTGELFF.

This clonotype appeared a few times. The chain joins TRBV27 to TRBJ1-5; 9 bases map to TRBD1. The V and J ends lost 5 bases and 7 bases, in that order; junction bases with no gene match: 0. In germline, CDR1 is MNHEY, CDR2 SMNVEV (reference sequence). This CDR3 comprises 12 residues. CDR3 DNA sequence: TGTGCCAGCAGTGACAGGGGGCAGCCCCAGCATTTT. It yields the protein CASSDRGQPQHF.

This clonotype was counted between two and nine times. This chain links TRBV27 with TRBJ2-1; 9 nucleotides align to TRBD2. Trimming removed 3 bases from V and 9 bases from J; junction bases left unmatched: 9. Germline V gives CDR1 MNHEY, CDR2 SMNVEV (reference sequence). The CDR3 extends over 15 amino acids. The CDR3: CASSLVGGGVIEQFF. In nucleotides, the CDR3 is TGTGCCAGCAGTTTGGTCGGCGGGGGGGTGATTGAGCAGTTCTTC.

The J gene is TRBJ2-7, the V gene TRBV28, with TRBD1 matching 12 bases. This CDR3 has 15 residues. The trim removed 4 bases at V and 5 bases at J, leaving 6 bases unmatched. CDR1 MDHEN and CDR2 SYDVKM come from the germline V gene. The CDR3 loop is CASSYRDRGRDEQYF. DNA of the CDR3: TGTGCCAGCAGTTACCGGGACAGGGGGCGCGACGAGCAGTACTTC.

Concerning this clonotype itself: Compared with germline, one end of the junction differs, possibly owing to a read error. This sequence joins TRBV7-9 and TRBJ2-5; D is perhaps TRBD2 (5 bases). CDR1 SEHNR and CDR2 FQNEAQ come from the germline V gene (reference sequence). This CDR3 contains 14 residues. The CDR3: CASRLGGSQETQYF. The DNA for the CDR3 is TGTGCCAGCAGGTTAGGAGGTTCCCAAGAGACCCAGTACTTC.